This TCR beta chain was obtained from a study of regulatory T cells in long-lasting Graves disease. As for the study in general: Graves' patients (newly diagnosed) had been on antithyroid drugs under 3 months.

In building TCR beta libraries, iRepertoire HTBI primers were used together with Arm-PCR of CDR3 regions. Each CDR3 protein gets one entry after TCRdb re-called the multiplex PCR reads with MiXCR. The profile shows a few hundred thousand distinct CDR3 sequences, 15% to 20% of them singletons. The CDR3 extends over 13 amino acids. V dropped 0 bases and J dropped 0 bases, with 3 bases sitting between them. Germline V CDR1 and CDR2: SGHRS, YFSETQ. Time point noted: newly diagnosed GD, antithyroid drugs for less than 3 months. Construction of the TCR library relied on RNA isolated from PBMCs. Diagnoses of Graves' disease were made by American Thyroid Association guidelines. The data were also submitted as part of a second study, on T cells in Graves' hyperthyroidism and ophthalmopathy. That study reports: A set of HTBI primers served as the primers for a first-round RT-PCR of the TCR CDR3. Ophthalmopathy was told apart from stable hyperthyroidism by a 13 V-J model.

The source material was peripheral blood mononuclear cells (PBMCs), sampled at new diagnosis, from a patient treated with antithyroid drugs. The receptor was isolated from a woman between 18 and 29 years old with Graves disease. The V and J genes are TRBV5-1 and TRBJ1-2; D not resolved. The CDR3 DNA reads as TGCGCCAGCAGCTTGGTTGCTAACTATGGCTACACCTTC. Translating gives CASSLVANYGYTF.